Listed below are T cell receptor beta chains from one sample, sequenced in a study of CD8+CD57+ T cells in acquired aplastic anemia. TCRdb redid the calling of the reads with MiXCR, one entry per CDR3 protein. The sample holds about 42,000 distinct CDR3 sequences; 68% are singletons and the top ten take about 25%. Sample: sorted CD4+, CD8+, or CD8+CD57+ T cells (not recorded which) from PBMCs. The receptors shown here come from a human donor in good health, serving as a control. CDR3s include the opening cysteine and the closing phenylalanine or tryptophan. The order of the fields is D gene, V gene, CDR3 length, J gene, clone size, CDR3 DNA, CDR3 protein. The D gene is left open where the match is weak. Clone size is stated in some rows and not others, as once, few, many or a class when expanded.

TRBD1	TRBV19	13	TRBJ1-5	.	TGTGCCAGTAGTCGGGACAGGGATCAGCCCCAGCATTTT	CASSRDRDQPQHF
.	TRBV7-6	16	TRBJ1-1	.	TGTGCCAGCAGCCCAAATAGGGGAGATATGAACACTGAAGCTTTCTTT	CASSPNRGDMNTEAFF
.	TRBV28	13	TRBJ2-1	many	TGTGCCAGCGCCCTCAGTCATTACAATGAGCAGTTCTTC	CASALSHYNEQFF
.	TRBV29-1	15	TRBJ2-5	.	TGCAGCGTTGATAAACCTAGGGGGGGAAGAGAGACCCAGTACTTC	CSVDKPRGGRETQYF
.	TRBV15	14	TRBJ1-5	.	TGTGCCACCAGCAGAGGCCAGGTGGATCAGCCCCAGCATTTT	CATSRGQVDQPQHF
.	TRBV29-1	13	TRBJ2-5	few	TGCAGCGCCCACAGGGTGCGCCAAGAGACCCAGTACTTC	CSAHRVRQETQYF
.	TRBV19	13	TRBJ1-2	once	TGTGCCAGTAGTTCCGGGACAAGTTATGGCTACACCTTC	CASSSGTSYGYTF
.	TRBV6-1	14	TRBJ1-5	.	TGTGCCAGCGGGACCTGGACAGTAAATCAGCCCCAGCATTTT	CASGTWTVNQPQHF
TRBD2	TRBV19	15	TRBJ2-5	.	TGTGCCAGTAGTAAACGACTAGCGGGGGAAGAGACCCAGTACTTC	CASSKRLAGEETQYF
.	TRBV29-1	12	TRBJ1-1	.	TGCAGCGTTGAAGTATTCGGGAATGAAGCTTTCTTT	CSVEVFGNEAFF
TRBD2	TRBV29-1	12	TRBJ2-5	.	TGCAGCGTCGGCGGGGGTCCCCAGACCCAGTACTTC	CSVGGGPQTQYF
.	TRBV24-1	15	TRBJ2-3	.	TGTGCCACCAGTCTACACGGCTCATCCACAGATACGCAGTATTTT	CATSLHGSSTDTQYF
.	TRBV15	16	TRBJ2-1	.	TGTGCCACCAGCAGAGATGTCGGTTTGGGTTACAATGAGCAGTTCTTC	CATSRDVGLGYNEQFF
.	TRBV12-3/TRBV12-4	13	TRBJ2-2	.	TGTGCCAGCAGATCGGAGGCCACCGGGGAGCTGTTTTTT	CASRSEATGELFF
.	TRBV15	12	TRBJ1-2	.	TGTGCCACCAGCAGAGATGAGGGTGGCTACACCTTC	CATSRDEGGYTF
.	TRBV7-8	17	TRBJ1-6	.	TGTGCCAGCAGCTTAAAAGGGCAGGGGTTAAATAATTCACCCCTCCACTTT	CASSLKGQGLNNSPLHF
TRBD1	TRBV15	15	TRBJ2-7	.	TGTGCCACCAGCAGAGGGGACAGGGAATTTCACGAGCAGTACTTC	CATSRGDREFHEQYF
TRBD1	TRBV10-3	15	TRBJ1-3	.	TGTGCCATCAGTGACCCCGGACAGGGCAGAAACACCATATATTTT	CAISDPGQGRNTIYF
.	TRBV4-3	18	TRBJ1-6	many	TGCGCCAGCAGCCCGGGGGCGACAGTCAACTCCTATAATTCACCCCTCCACTTT	CASSPGATVNSYNSPLHF
.	TRBV2	10	TRBJ1-1	once	TGTGCCAGCAGTCGGGATGAAGCTTTCTTT	CASSRDEAFF
.	TRBV20-1	12	TRBJ2-7	.	TGCAGTGCTAGACAGGGGCTCTACGAGCAGTACTTC	CSARQGLYEQYF
TRBD2	TRBV15	15	TRBJ2-4	.	TGTGCCACCAGCAGAGAGGGGGAGGGCAAAAACATTCAGTACTTC	CATSREGEGKNIQYF
.	TRBV9	14	TRBJ2-7	.	TGTGCCAGCAGCGCCGGGAGTATGGGCTACGAGCAGTACTTC	CASSAGSMGYEQYF
.	TRBV20-1	15	TRBJ2-1	.	TGCAGTGCATCGGGACTCCTGGGCTCCTACAATGAGCAGTTCTTC	CSASGLLGSYNEQFF
TRBD1	TRBV5-6	16	TRBJ2-5	few	TGTGCCAGCAGCTTGGCAGGGACAGGGGAAGTGGAGACCCAGTACTTC	CASSLAGTGEVETQYF
.	TRBV19	13	TRBJ2-7	.	TGTGCCAGTAGTATCGGGCAGGCCCTCGAGCAGTACTTC	CASSIGQALEQYF
.	TRBV12-3/TRBV12-4	12	TRBJ1-2	many	TGTGCCAGCAGTTTATCGAGGGATGGCTACACCTTC	CASSLSRDGYTF
.	TRBV10-3	11	TRBJ2-7	.	TGTGCCATCAGTGCGGAAAACGAGCAGTACTTC	CAISAENEQYF
.	TRBV7-9	14	TRBJ2-5	.	TGTGCCAGCAGCCAACAAGGGCCCCTCTTGACCCAGTACTTC	CASSQQGPLLTQYF
.	TRBV12-3/TRBV12-4	13	TRBJ2-1	.	TGTGCCAGCAGTTTTTCCAGCGTCAATGAGCAGTTCTTC	CASSFSSVNEQFF
TRBD2	TRBV6-9	19	TRBJ2-1	.	TGTGCCAGCAGTCATAGACTAGCGGGGTACGTTCTTGTTTACAGTGAGCATTTCTTC	CASSHRLAGYVLVYSEHFF
.	TRBV24-1	13	TRBJ1-5	.	TGTGCCACCAGTGATCGTAGGGATCAGCCCCAGCATTTT	CATSDRRDQPQHF
.	TRBV7-2	14	TRBJ2-5	medium-sized	TGTGCCAGCAGCTTCCCAGGGGAGGAAGAGACCCAGTACTTC	CASSFPGEEETQYF
.	TRBV5-5	14	TRBJ2-7	.	TGTGCCAGCAGCTTGATCACAGGGACCTACGAGCAGTACTTC	CASSLITGTYEQYF
.	TRBV10-3	15	TRBJ1-2	many	TGTGCCATCAGTGATGGAGACTCCCCGGGCGGGGGCTACACCTTC	CAISDGDSPGGGYTF
TRBD2	TRBV5-1	15	TRBJ2-5	.	TGCGCCAGCAGCTTGGGACTAGCGGGAGTCGAGACCCAGTACTTC	CASSLGLAGVETQYF
.	TRBV19	12	TRBJ2-7	.	TGTGCCACTAAAAGGGGTTCCTACGAGCAGTACTTC	CATKRGSYEQYF
.	TRBV28	16	TRBJ2-5	many	TGTGCCAGCAGTCCACTCGGAGAGGGCGACCAAGAGACCCAGTACTTC	CASSPLGEGDQETQYF
.	TRBV19	16	TRBJ1-5	many	TGTGCCAGTAGTATCATACAGGGCGGAGGCAATCAGCCCCAGCATTTT	CASSIIQGGGNQPQHF
TRBD1	TRBV20-1	15	TRBJ1-1	.	TGCAGTGCTAGAGGCTCGACAGGGGGGGACACTGAAGCTTTCTTT	CSARGSTGGDTEAFF
.	TRBV29-1	14	TRBJ1-2	.	TGCAGCGTTGATCTGGCCGGGACCGTCTATGGCTACACCTTC	CSVDLAGTVYGYTF
.	TRBV19	16	TRBJ1-2	.	TGTGCCAGTAGTATACCCACGACAGGATGGTCGACTGGCTACACCTTC	CASSIPTTGWSTGYTF
TRBD2	TRBV20-1	14	TRBJ2-1	few	TGCAGTGCTAGAACTAGCGGGAGGTACAATGAGCAGTTCTTC	CSARTSGRYNEQFF
.	TRBV7-6	15	TRBJ2-7	.	TGTGCCAGCCGGAACAGGGGAGGGGCAGCCCACGAGCAGTACTTC	CASRNRGGAAHEQYF
.	TRBV29-1	14	TRBJ1-5	.	TGCAGCGTTGTCCAGGGCAGGAGCAATCAGCCCCAGCATTTT	CSVVQGRSNQPQHF
TRBD2	TRBV25-1	17	TRBJ2-1	.	TGTGCCAGCAGTCTTGGACTAGCGGGAGTGTCACGGAATGAGCAGTTCTTC	CASSLGLAGVSRNEQFF
.	TRBV19	15	TRBJ1-5	few	TGTGCCAGTAGTGCCGGCCGGCAGAGCAATCAGCCCCAGCATTTT	CASSAGRQSNQPQHF
.	TRBV29-1	12	TRBJ2-1	.	TGCAGCGTTGGCCCGCAGGCGGGTGAGCAGTTCTTC	CSVGPQAGEQFF
.	TRBV29-1	12	TRBJ2-1	.	TGCAGCTTATTAGCCACCTCCAATGAGCAGTTCTTC	CSLLATSNEQFF